This T cell receptor (beta chain) was retrieved from a study of cytomegalovirus exposure and HLA in healthy donors. This CDR3 is 15 amino acids long. Between the trimmed V and J ends, which lost 5 bases and 1 base, there was a span of 11 bases. Germline-derived CDR1 and CDR2 are MGHDK and SYGVNS. PCR amplification relied on 60 Vbeta primers (plus 13 Jbeta primers). Method: immunoSEQ multiplex PCR; TCRdb's copy keeps in-frame clones and lacks some. The sample includes about 130,000 clones, 74% of them seen just once. Worth noting for this clone: The antigen remains undetermined.

Regarding the study as a whole: Immune exposure data for these donors was limited to CMV serostatus. It was reportedly the case that the classifier diagnosed cytomegalovirus status with high specificity and sensitivity.

This clonotype originated in a young man in good health and CMV-seropositive. Source material: PBMCs. The rearrangement joins TRBV25-1 to TRBJ2-2; D is possibly TRBD1 (6 bases). CDR3 nucleotides: TGTGCCAGCAGTCGGGGCAGGGGGAACACCGGGGAGCTGTTTTTT. This sequence encodes CASSRGRGNTGELFF.